The TCR beta chain described here comes from a study of blood T cells in healthy people across ages. Study-wide results and caveats: Samples with more naive T cells showed higher observed beta diversity.

With a J-beta primer mix and a sample-barcoded 5' primer, a second PCR ran about 7 to 12 cycles. TCRdb re-derived calls from the 5' RACE reads in MiXCR, one entry per CDR3 protein. The repertoire holds fewer than 900,000 distinct CDR3 sequences, with roughly 41% as singletons. Per the germline V gene, CDR1 is DFQATT and CDR2 is SNEGSKA (reference sequence). The CDR3 consists of 12 residues. Trimming stripped 3 bases from V and 5 bases from J, with 11 bases between. On this clonotype: As yet, its antigen is unknown.

The sample taken for sequencing was blood. The genes are TRBV20-1 and TRBJ2-7, with TRBD2 as a possible D gene (5 bases). This clonotype originated in a woman in her sixties or seventies in good health. CDR3 sequence (DNA): TGCAGTGCTAGGGATGAGGGCCACGAGCAGTACTTC. Its protein product is CSARDEGHEQYF.